A selection of T cell receptor beta chains follows, all from one sample in a study of molecular identifiers for immune sequencing clone quantification. From the PCR reads, TCRdb called clonotypes with MiXCR, one entry per CDR3 protein. Altogether some 8,500 distinct CDR3 sequences are present, 14% being singletons, with the ten largest covering approximately 1.6%. Sample: naive CD8+ T cells from blood, with Jurkat cell RNA spiked in. The source of these receptors is a human donor in good health. Some libraries in this study had Jurkat cell RNA spiked in. Each CDR3 is given with its conserved first and last residue. D genes are given only for firm matches. Clone sizes are given selectively: once, few, many, or a class where the clone is expanded.

TRBV24-1	many	-	TRBJ1-5	TGTGCCACCAGTGATTTGGGCCCAGGGGATCAGCCCCAGCATTTT	CATSDLGPGDQPQHF
TRBV3-1	many	-	TRBJ2-5	TGTGCCAGCAGCCAGGCGGGGCTGGAGACCCAGTACTTC	CASSQAGLETQYF
TRBV7-9	many	-	TRBJ1-6	TGTGCCAGCAGCTTAGTTGCCGGCTATAATTCACCCCTCCACTTT	CASSLVAGYNSPLHF
TRBV7-9	many	-	TRBJ2-1	TGTGCCAGCAGCTTAGCGTACAATGAGCAGTTCTTC	CASSLAYNEQFF
TRBV29-1	many	-	TRBJ1-4	TGCAGCGTTGAATTACAAGCCGAAAAACTGTTTTTT	CSVELQAEKLFF
TRBV10-2	-	-	TRBJ1-2	TGCGCCGGCAATGAGTCTCCCCGCGGAACCTATGGCTACACCTTC	CAGNESPRGTYGYTF
TRBV29-1	medium-sized	-	TRBJ2-1	TGCAGCGACAGGGATTACTCCTACAATGAGCAGTTCTTC	CSDRDYSYNEQFF
TRBV28	medium-sized	-	TRBJ2-7	TGTGCCAGCAGTTTAATCAGGTTGAGCTCCTACGAGCAGTACTTC	CASSLIRLSSYEQYF
TRBV4-1	many	TRBD2	TRBJ2-1	TGCGCCAGCAGCCAAGCGTCTAGCGGTTCGTACAATGAGCAGTTCTTC	CASSQASSGSYNEQFF
TRBV7-9	medium-sized	-	TRBJ2-1	TGTGCCAGCAGTTCCAGCCCCGGACTCCCGGGCCCGGGCCTCGATGAGCAGTTCTTC	CASSSSPGLPGPGLDEQFF
TRBV29-1	-	-	TRBJ2-5	TGCAGCGTTGAGCGGGGAGGAGGTCAAGAGCCCCAGTACTTC	CSVERGGGQEPQYF
TRBV20-1	-	TRBD1	TRBJ1-2	TGCAGTGCTAGAGATCCTACAGGGGCTCGGGATGGCTACACCTTC	CSARDPTGARDGYTF
TRBV2	many	TRBD1	TRBJ2-5	TGTGCCAGCTACTATTGGGACAGCAAAATGCAAGAGACCCAGTACTTC	CASYYWDSKMQETQYF
TRBV29-1	medium-sized	TRBD1	TRBJ2-7	TGCAGCGTACTGGGCCAGGGGGCGATGTCCTACGAGCAGTACTTC	CSVLGQGAMSYEQYF
TRBV28	medium-sized	TRBD2	TRBJ2-3	TGTGCCAGCAGTACGGGGGAGGGCCCAGATACGCAGTATTTT	CASSTGEGPDTQYF
TRBV11-2	many	-	TRBJ1-5	TGTGCCAGCAGCTTCTCAGGACCTAATCAGCCCCAGCATTTT	CASSFSGPNQPQHF
TRBV29-1	medium-sized	-	TRBJ2-5	TGCAGCGTTGTGAGGGGAGAGACCCAGTACTTC	CSVVRGETQYF
TRBV19	many	-	TRBJ2-1	TGTGCCAGTAGTATTGGGCGAGCCTACAATGAGCAGTTCTTC	CASSIGRAYNEQFF
TRBV9	many	TRBD2	TRBJ2-1	TGTGCCAGCAGCCGGCCACTGAGCGCGGGAGTGGCTTACAATGAGCAGTTCTTC	CASSRPLSAGVAYNEQFF
TRBV4-1	medium-sized	-	TRBJ1-5	TGCGCCAGCAGCCAATTTCCGGGGAAGGGTCAGCCCCAGCATTTT	CASSQFPGKGQPQHF
TRBV7-8	many	-	TRBJ1-5	TGTGCCAGCAGCTTGCTCCTTAGCAATCAGCCCCAGCATTTT	CASSLLLSNQPQHF
TRBV5-1	many	-	TRBJ1-1	TGCGCCAGCAGCTTGGAGGGGAGGGAAGCTTTCTTT	CASSLEGREAFF
TRBV6-4	medium-sized	TRBD1	TRBJ1-5	TGTGCCAGCAGGGACAGGGTAGGGAGAAGCAATCAGCCCCAGCATTTT	CASRDRVGRSNQPQHF
TRBV20-1	-	-	TRBJ1-2	TGCAGCGCTAAAGAACCCCACAGCGTATATGGCTACACCTTC	CSAKEPHSVYGYTF
TRBV4-3	many	TRBD1	TRBJ2-7	TGCGCCAGCAGCCTTGGACAGGGGGCCTACGAGCAGTACTTC	CASSLGQGAYEQYF
TRBV28	many	-	TRBJ2-3	TGTGCCAGCAGTTTATGGGCGGATACGCAGTATTTT	CASSLWADTQYF
TRBV10-2	many	-	TRBJ2-2	TGCGCCAGCAGTGACTCAAGGCCCGGGGAGCTGTTTTTT	CASSDSRPGELFF
TRBV13	many	TRBD2	TRBJ2-1	TGTGCCAGCAGCTCCCCCTCGCGGGAGGGCAATGAGCAGTTCTTC	CASSSPSREGNEQFF
TRBV6-2/TRBV6-3	-	TRBD2	TRBJ2-1	TGTGCCAGCAATTACGGCGGGGGGGGGGATGAGCAGTTCTTC	CASNYGGGGDEQFF
TRBV4-3	many	TRBD2	TRBJ2-7	TGCGCCAGCAGCCAAGAACGGGGTACTAGCGGGATCTACGAGCAGTACTTC	CASSQERGTSGIYEQYF
TRBV14	medium-sized	-	TRBJ2-7	TGTGCCAGCAGCCAGGTATTACAGCCCTACGAGCAGTACTTC	CASSQVLQPYEQYF
TRBV4-1	medium-sized	-	TRBJ2-7	TGCGCCAGCAGCCAAGACGCCAGCCTTGCCTACGAGCAGTACTTC	CASSQDASLAYEQYF
TRBV27	-	TRBD1	TRBJ1-6	TGTGCCAGCAGTCTGACAGGGTTCTATAATTCACCCCTCCACTTT	CASSLTGFYNSPLHF
TRBV10-2	many	-	TRBJ1-5	TGCGCCAGCAGTGAATCCCAGGTCAGCAATCAGCCCCAGCATTTT	CASSESQVSNQPQHF
TRBV12-3/TRBV12-4	few	-	TRBJ1-2	TGTGCCAGCAGCTACAGTTCTGGCTACACCTTC	CASSYSSGYTF
TRBV10-3	many	-	TRBJ2-2	TGTGCCATCAGTGGTGGGCCTAACACCGGGGAGCTGTTTTTT	CAISGGPNTGELFF
TRBV20-1	many	-	TRBJ2-2	TGCAGTGCTAGAGCGCCGAACACCGGGGAGCTGTTTTTT	CSARAPNTGELFF
TRBV7-9	medium-sized	TRBD1	TRBJ2-1	TGTGCCAGCAGCGCGGGACAGGGGACTGACAATGAGCAGTTCTTC	CASSAGQGTDNEQFF
TRBV11-1	many	TRBD1	TRBJ2-1	TGTGCCAGCAGCCCGACCGACAGGGTCAATGAGCAGTTCTTC	CASSPTDRVNEQFF
TRBV27	medium-sized	-	TRBJ2-1	TGTGCCAGCAGCACTAAAAGCGGTCCCAGCCACAATGAGCAGTTCTTC	CASSTKSGPSHNEQFF
TRBV28	-	-	TRBJ2-7	TGTGCCAGCAGTTTAGGTCCGGACGCGTCGCGGGAGCAGTACTTC	CASSLGPDASREQYF
TRBV7-2	large	TRBD2	TRBJ2-3	TGTGCCAGCACCTATAGCGGGTCTAGCACAGATACGCAGTATTTT	CASTYSGSSTDTQYF
TRBV12-3/TRBV12-4	many	TRBD2	TRBJ2-3	TGTGCCAGCAGTTCGGGACTAGCGGCCGGCACAGATACGCAGTATTTT	CASSSGLAAGTDTQYF
TRBV19	medium-sized	TRBD2	TRBJ2-3	TGTGCCAGCGGGGAATGGGCGGGGGAGGCAGATACGCAGTATTTT	CASGEWAGEADTQYF
TRBV6-6	many	-	TRBJ2-7	TGTGCCAGCAGTTGGGGGACCCCGAGATACGAGCAGTACTTC	CASSWGTPRYEQYF
TRBV27	medium-sized	-	TRBJ1-3	TGTGCCAGCAGTTTATTAGGTCGGCCAACCTCTGGAAACACCATATATTTT	CASSLLGRPTSGNTIYF